This T cell receptor (beta chain) was obtained from a study of T-cell reconstitution after alpha-beta-depleted transplantation in children. Study findings and constraints: Several hundred expanded graft clones reportedly supplied alpha-beta T cells about two months after transplant.

This clonotype was observed at least ten times. Its antigen is unknown. The library targeted TCRbeta and was prepared with unique molecular identifiers. TCRdb reprocessed the PCR reads with MiXCR, giving one entry per CDR3 protein. Of approximately 490,000 distinct CDR3 sequences listed, more than 9% were seen once; the top ten hold roughly 2.1%. The CDR3 spans 14 residues. Looked up from germline, CDR1 is DFQATT and CDR2 is SNEGSKA (reference sequence). Trimming stripped 3 bases from V and 3 bases from J, with 12 bases between. This clonotype originated in a child younger than 10 with inherited bone marrow failure, due to receive a stem cell transplant. The chain combines TRBV20-1 with TRBJ2-1; no reliable D call. Source: PBMCs, taken before TCRalphabeta/CD19-depleted stem cell transplant. CDR3 loop: CSASPRPLYNEQFF. The CDR3 region has the DNA TGCAGTGCTAGCCCAAGGCCTCTCTACAATGAGCAGTTCTTC.